This is a list of T cell receptor beta chains from one sample in a study of shared clonotypes between healthy human individuals. Generated by immunoSEQ multiplex PCR, the TCRdb table keeps only in-frame clones and is missing some. This table holds about 1.1 million clones, around 78% found once. Sequenced input: memory CD4+ T cells from PBMCs. The receptors derive from a man younger than 35 in good health. Some clones in this sample may be carry-over from other donors' samples. Both conserved end residues are part of each CDR3. The order of the fields is CDR3 DNA, CDR3 protein, V gene, J gene, clone size, D gene. D genes are given only for firm matches. Size is stated for part of the rows, as once, few or many counts, or as a class when the clone is expanded.

cdr3_nt: TGTGCCAGCAGTCTCGACAGGGGTGGGGCCAACGTCCTGACTTTC; cdr3_aa: CASSLDRGGANVLTF; v_call: TRBV6-6; j_call: TRBJ2-6; clone_size: NA; d_call: TRBD1
cdr3_nt: TGTGCCAGCAGTTCCGCGAAGAGCAGCGCCCGGTACGAGCAGTACTTC; cdr3_aa: CASSSAKSSARYEQYF; v_call: TRBV28; j_call: TRBJ2-7; clone_size: few; d_call: NA
cdr3_nt: TGCGCCAGCAGCTTGGTCGCAGGGGGAAACACCATATATTTT; cdr3_aa: CASSLVAGGNTIYF; v_call: TRBV5-1; j_call: TRBJ1-3; clone_size: NA; d_call: NA
cdr3_nt: TGTGCCAGCTCGAGAGGGAGCCCAGATACGCAGTATTTT; cdr3_aa: CASSRGSPDTQYF; v_call: TRBV18; j_call: TRBJ2-3; clone_size: few; d_call: NA
cdr3_nt: TGCGCCAGCAGCCAAGATTTTATTCGTGGAAACACCATATATTTT; cdr3_aa: CASSQDFIRGNTIYF; v_call: TRBV4-1; j_call: TRBJ1-3; clone_size: NA; d_call: NA
cdr3_nt: TGTGCCAGCAGCCCCGGGGGCTACGAGCAGTACTTC; cdr3_aa: CASSPGGYEQYF; v_call: TRBV7-9; j_call: TRBJ2-7; clone_size: few; d_call: NA
cdr3_nt: TGTGCCAGCAGCCCGCGGACAGGTACTAGCGAGCAGTACTTC; cdr3_aa: CASSPRTGTSEQYF; v_call: TRBV9; j_call: TRBJ2-7; clone_size: NA; d_call: TRBD1
cdr3_nt: TGTGCCAGCTCACCATCGGGGCCATCCTCCGAGCAGTACTTC; cdr3_aa: CASSPSGPSSEQYF; v_call: TRBV18; j_call: TRBJ2-7; clone_size: many; d_call: NA
cdr3_nt: TGCGCCAGCAGCCGGACAGGGTCAAACTCCTACGAGCAGTACTTC; cdr3_aa: CASSRTGSNSYEQYF; v_call: TRBV5-1; j_call: TRBJ2-7; clone_size: NA; d_call: TRBD1
cdr3_nt: TGTGCCACCAGCAGAGATCAGGGTGATCAGCCCCAGCATTTT; cdr3_aa: CATSRDQGDQPQHF; v_call: TRBV15; j_call: TRBJ1-5; clone_size: NA; d_call: NA
cdr3_nt: TGTGCCAGCAGCTTAGGGACCCAGCTCGGGTACGAGCAGTACTTC; cdr3_aa: CASSLGTQLGYEQYF; v_call: TRBV7-9; j_call: TRBJ2-7; clone_size: NA; d_call: NA
cdr3_nt: TGTGCCAGCAGTTCTCCGACGAAATCCGAGCAGTACTTC; cdr3_aa: CASSSPTKSEQYF; v_call: TRBV28; j_call: TRBJ2-7; clone_size: NA; d_call: NA
cdr3_nt: TGTGCCAGCAGTCCACAGATCCGACAGGGGGCATGGGAGCAGTACTTC; cdr3_aa: CASSPQIRQGAWEQYF; v_call: TRBV27; j_call: TRBJ2-7; clone_size: once; d_call: TRBD1
cdr3_nt: TGTGCCAGCAGTTTAGTCGAGGTCAATCAGCCCCAGCATTTT; cdr3_aa: CASSLVEVNQPQHF; v_call: TRBV28; j_call: TRBJ1-5; clone_size: NA; d_call: NA
cdr3_nt: TGTGCCTGGAGGGGACTAGCGGGAGGAGGTGAGCAGTTCTTC; cdr3_aa: CAWRGLAGGGEQFF; v_call: TRBV30; j_call: TRBJ2-1; clone_size: once; d_call: TRBD2
cdr3_nt: TGTGCCAGCAGTTTCTTCTACGAGCAGTACTTC; cdr3_aa: CASSFFYEQYF; v_call: TRBV28; j_call: TRBJ2-7; clone_size: NA; d_call: NA
cdr3_nt: TGTGCCAGCAGTCTCAGGGCGCGAGGTGAAAAACTGTTTTTT; cdr3_aa: CASSLRARGEKLFF; v_call: TRBV28; j_call: TRBJ1-4; clone_size: NA; d_call: NA
cdr3_nt: TGCGCCTGGAGTGGTTCAGGGGACACTGAAGCTTTCTTT; cdr3_aa: CAWSGSGDTEAFF; v_call: TRBV30; j_call: TRBJ1-1; clone_size: NA; d_call: NA